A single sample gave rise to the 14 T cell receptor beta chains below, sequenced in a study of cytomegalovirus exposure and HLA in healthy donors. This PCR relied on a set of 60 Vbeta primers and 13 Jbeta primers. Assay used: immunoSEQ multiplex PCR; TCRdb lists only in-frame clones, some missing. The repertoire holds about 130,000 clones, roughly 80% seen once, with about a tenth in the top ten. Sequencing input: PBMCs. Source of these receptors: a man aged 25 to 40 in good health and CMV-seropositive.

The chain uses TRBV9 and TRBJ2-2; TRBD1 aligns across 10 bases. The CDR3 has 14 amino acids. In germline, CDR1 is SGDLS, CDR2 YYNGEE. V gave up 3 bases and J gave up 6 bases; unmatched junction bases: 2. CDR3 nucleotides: TGTGCCAGCAGCGCAGGACAGGGGGCCGGGGAGCTGTTTTTT. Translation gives CASSAGQGAGELFF.

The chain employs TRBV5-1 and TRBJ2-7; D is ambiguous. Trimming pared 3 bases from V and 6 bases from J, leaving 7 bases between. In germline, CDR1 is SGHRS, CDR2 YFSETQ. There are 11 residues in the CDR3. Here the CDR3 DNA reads TGCGCCAGCAGCTCTCGGTCCGAGCAGTACTTC. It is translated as CASSSRSEQYF.

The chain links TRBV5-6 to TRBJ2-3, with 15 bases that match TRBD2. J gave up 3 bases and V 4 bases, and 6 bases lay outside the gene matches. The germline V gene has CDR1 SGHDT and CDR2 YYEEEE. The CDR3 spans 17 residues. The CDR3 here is CASSRMGLAGGTDTQYF. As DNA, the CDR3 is TGTGCCAGCAGCCGTATGGGACTAGCGGGAGGAACAGATACGCAGTATTTT.

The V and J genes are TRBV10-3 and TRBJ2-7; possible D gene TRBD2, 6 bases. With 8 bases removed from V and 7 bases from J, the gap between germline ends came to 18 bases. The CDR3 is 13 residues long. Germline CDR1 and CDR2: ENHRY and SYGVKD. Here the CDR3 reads CAIRMGDGGEQYF. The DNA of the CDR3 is TGTGCCATCCGGATGGGGGATGGGGGGGAGCAGTACTTC.

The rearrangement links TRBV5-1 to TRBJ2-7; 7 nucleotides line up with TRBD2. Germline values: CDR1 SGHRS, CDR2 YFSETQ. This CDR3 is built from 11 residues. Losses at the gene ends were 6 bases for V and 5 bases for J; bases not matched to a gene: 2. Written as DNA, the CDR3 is TGCGCCAGCAAGGCGGGAGACGAGCAGTACTTC. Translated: CASKAGDEQYF. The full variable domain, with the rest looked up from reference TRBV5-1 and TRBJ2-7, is KAGVTQTPRYLIKTRGQQVTLSCSPISGHRSVSWYQQTPGQGLQFLFEYFSETQRNKGNFPGRFSGRQFSNSRSEMNVSTLELGDSALYLCASKAGDEQYFGPGTRLTVT.

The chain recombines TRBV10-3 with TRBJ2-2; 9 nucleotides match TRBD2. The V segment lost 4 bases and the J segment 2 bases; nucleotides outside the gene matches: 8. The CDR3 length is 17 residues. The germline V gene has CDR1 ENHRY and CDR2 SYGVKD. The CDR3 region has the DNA TGTGCCATCAGTGTACTAGCGGGTCCGGTAAACACCGGGGAGCTGTTTTTT. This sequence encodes CAISVLAGPVNTGELFF.

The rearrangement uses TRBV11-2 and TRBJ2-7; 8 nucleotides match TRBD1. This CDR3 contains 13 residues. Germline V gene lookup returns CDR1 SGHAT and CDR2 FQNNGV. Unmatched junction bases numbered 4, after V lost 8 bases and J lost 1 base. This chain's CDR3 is CASSGTGSYEQYF. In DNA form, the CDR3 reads TGTGCCAGCTCTGGGACAGGATCCTACGAGCAGTACTTC. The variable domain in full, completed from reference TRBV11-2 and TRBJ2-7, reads EAGVAQSPRYKIIEKRQSVAFWCNPISGHATLYWYQQILGQGPKLLIQFQNNGVVDDSQLPKDRFSAERLKGVDSTLKIQPAKLEDSAVYLCASSGTGSYEQYFGPGTRLTVT.

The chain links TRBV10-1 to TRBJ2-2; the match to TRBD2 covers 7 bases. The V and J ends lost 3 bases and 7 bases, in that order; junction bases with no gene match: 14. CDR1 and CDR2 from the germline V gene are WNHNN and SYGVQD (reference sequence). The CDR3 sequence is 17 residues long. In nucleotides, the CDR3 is TGCGCCAGCAGTGATTATATGGCGGGAGATCTTAACGGGGAGCTGTTTTTT. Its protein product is CASSDYMAGDLNGELFF.

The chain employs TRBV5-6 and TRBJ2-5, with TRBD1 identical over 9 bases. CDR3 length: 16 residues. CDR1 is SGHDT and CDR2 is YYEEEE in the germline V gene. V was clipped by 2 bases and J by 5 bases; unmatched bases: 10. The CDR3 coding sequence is TGTGCCAGCAGCTTTTGGCGGACAGGGGTAATTGAGACCCAGTACTTC. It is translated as CASSFWRTGVIETQYF.

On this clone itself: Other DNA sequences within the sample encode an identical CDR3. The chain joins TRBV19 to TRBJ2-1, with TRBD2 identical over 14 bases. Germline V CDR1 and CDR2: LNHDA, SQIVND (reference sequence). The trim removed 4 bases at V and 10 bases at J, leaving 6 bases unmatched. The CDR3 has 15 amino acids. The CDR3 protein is CASSKGTSGRGEQFF. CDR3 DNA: TGTGCCAGTAGTAAAGGGACTAGCGGGAGAGGCGAGCAGTTCTTC.

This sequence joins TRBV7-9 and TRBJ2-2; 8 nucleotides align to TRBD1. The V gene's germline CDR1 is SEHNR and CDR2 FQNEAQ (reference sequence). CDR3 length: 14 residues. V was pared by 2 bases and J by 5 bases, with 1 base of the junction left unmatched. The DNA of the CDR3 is TGTGCCAGCAGCTTAAGACAGGGGACCGGGGAGCTGTTTTTT. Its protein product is CASSLRQGTGELFF. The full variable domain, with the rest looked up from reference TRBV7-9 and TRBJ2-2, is DTGVSQNPRHKITKRGQNVTFRCDPISEHNRLYWYRQTLGQGPEFLTYFQNEAQLEKSRLLSDRFSAERPKGSFSTLEIQRTEQGDSAMYLCASSLRQGTGELFFGEGSRLTVL.

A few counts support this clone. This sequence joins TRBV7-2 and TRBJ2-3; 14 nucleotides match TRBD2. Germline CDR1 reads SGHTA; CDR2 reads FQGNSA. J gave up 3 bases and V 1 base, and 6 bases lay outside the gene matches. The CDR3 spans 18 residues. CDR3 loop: CASSLGLAGGIGTDTQYF. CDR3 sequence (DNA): TGTGCCAGCAGCTTAGGACTAGCGGGAGGGATTGGGACAGATACGCAGTATTTT.

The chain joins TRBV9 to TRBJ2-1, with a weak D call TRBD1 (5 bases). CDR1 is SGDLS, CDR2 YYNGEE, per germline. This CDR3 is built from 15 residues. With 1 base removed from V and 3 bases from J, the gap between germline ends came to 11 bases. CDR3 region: CASSVSQEIYNEQFF. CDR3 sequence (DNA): TGTGCCAGCAGCGTATCACAGGAGATCTACAATGAGCAGTTCTTC.

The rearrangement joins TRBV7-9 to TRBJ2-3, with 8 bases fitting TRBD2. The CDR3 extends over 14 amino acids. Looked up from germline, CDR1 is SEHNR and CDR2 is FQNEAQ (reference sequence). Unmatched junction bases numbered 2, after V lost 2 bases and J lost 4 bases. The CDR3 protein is CASSLPGGPDTQYF. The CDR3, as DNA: TGTGCCAGCAGCTTACCGGGAGGGCCAGATACGCAGTATTTT.